Shown below are 25 T cell receptor beta chains from a single sample sequenced in a study of blood T cell repertoires in COVID-19. Repertoires were generated with immunoSEQ multiplex PCR, while TCRdb's copy carries only in-frame clones and drops some. The data contain 100,000 to 150,000 clones, roughly 87% of them seen just once; the ten biggest clones take up about 7%. The sample comprised peripheral blood. These TCRs come from an elderly man with active or convalescent COVID-19.

The chain carries TRBV7-2 and TRBJ1-1; 7 bases are a match to TRBD1. After removal of 2 bases from V and 4 bases from J, the junction contained 1 base not matched to a gene. Germline CDR1 reads SGHTA; CDR2 reads FQGNSA. This CDR3 has 13 residues. The CDR3 sequence is CASSLSGGTEAFF. The CDR3 coding sequence is TGTGCCAGCAGCTTATCAGGGGGCACTGAAGCTTTCTTT.

The genes are TRBV19 and TRBJ2-3; D is unresolved. This CDR3 spans 13 amino acids. V shed 4 bases and J shed 0 bases, with 5 bases lying between them. The germline V gene encodes CDR1 LNHDA and CDR2 SQIVND (reference sequence). This CDR3 reads CASSTLSTDTQYF. The CDR3 coding sequence is TGTGCCAGTAGTACTCTAAGCACAGATACGCAGTATTTT. The full variable domain, rest sourced from reference TRBV19 and TRBJ2-3, is DGGITQSPKYLFRKEGQNVTLSCEQNLNHDAMYWYRQDPGQGLRLIYYSQIVNDFQKGDIAEGYSVSREKKESFPLTVTSAQKNPTAFYLCASSTLSTDTQYFGPGTRLTVL.

The rearrangement links TRBV13 to TRBJ1-2, with D possibly being TRBD1 (6 bases). Germline V lookup: CDR1 PRHDT, CDR2 FYEKMQ (reference sequence). CDR3 length equals 12 residues. The germline V and J ends were trimmed by 10 bases and 5 bases, with 14 bases remaining between them. The chain's CDR3 is CAIETGNYGYTF. CDR3 nucleotides: TGTGCCATAGAAACAGGGAATTATGGCTACACCTTC.

The V gene is TRBV24-1, the J gene TRBJ2-5; 8 bases match TRBD2. After removal of 4 bases from V and 4 bases from J, the junction contained 10 bases not matched to a gene. Germline V CDR1 and CDR2: KGHDR, SFDVKD. CDR3 size: 16 residues. The CDR3 bases are TGTGCCACCAGTGACCCCCAGCGGGAGTTTCCAGAGACCCAGTACTTC. It translates to CATSDPQREFPETQYF.

The CDR3 nucleotides are TGTGCCTGGAGATTCCAGGGACTGTATAATTCACCCCTCCACTTT. Translation: CAWRFQGLYNSPLHF. This sequence joins TRBV30 and TRBJ1-6; TRBD1 might be the D (5 bases). CDR3 length: 15 amino acids. Between the trimmed V and J ends, which lost 3 bases and 4 bases, there was a span of 13 bases. Germline values: CDR1 GTSNPN, CDR2 SVGIG (reference sequence). The full variable domain, completed using reference TRBV30 and TRBJ1-6, is SQTIHQWPATLVQPVGSPLSLECTVEGTSNPNLYWYRQAAGRGLQLLFYSVGIGQISSEVPQNLSASRPQDRQFILSSKKLLLSDSGFYLCAWRFQGLYNSPLHFGNGTRLTVT.

CDR3 sequence: CASSLSGQLKGFF. The DNA of the CDR3 is TGTGCCAGCAGCCTTTCGGGACAGCTCAAAGGTTTCTTC. V usage is TRBV12-3 or TRBV12-4 and J usage is TRBJ2-1, with 7 positions matching TRBD1. The CDR3 extends over 13 amino acids. The V segment lost 6 bases and the J segment 16 bases; nucleotides outside the gene matches: 15.

The chain recombines TRBV11-1 with TRBJ2-7; 11 bases map to TRBD2. Germline trimming cut 5 bases from V and 3 bases from J; bases unmatched to any gene: 9. This CDR3 is 16 amino acids long. Per the germline V gene, CDR1 is SGHAT and CDR2 is FQDESV (reference sequence). CDR3 sequence: CASSATGTSGRYEQYF. DNA for the CDR3: TGTGCCAGCAGCGCTACCGGGACTAGCGGTCGCTACGAGCAGTACTTC.

The chain recombines TRBV19 with TRBJ2-7, with 9 bases fitting TRBD2. V was pared by 1 base and J by 2 bases, with 3 bases of the junction left unmatched. The CDR3 spans 15 residues. CDR1 is LNHDA, CDR2 SQIVND, per germline (reference sequence). In nucleotides, the CDR3 is TGTGCCAGTAGTATAGGCGCGGGAGGGCCCTACGAGCAGTACTTC. It codes for CASSIGAGGPYEQYF.

The V gene is TRBV7-6, the J gene TRBJ2-2; D not resolved. Trimming left V 1 base short and J 6 bases short, with 12 bases between. Germline lookup yields CDR1 SGHVS and CDR2 FNYEAQ. The CDR3 runs 15 residues. The CDR3 loop reads CASSLEGGFAGELFF. CDR3 in DNA: TGTGCCAGCAGCTTAGAAGGCGGCTTTGCCGGGGAGCTGTTTTTT.

V gene TRBV19 combines with J gene TRBJ2-7; 9 nucleotides align to TRBD1. Germline assignment: CDR1 LNHDA and CDR2 SQIVND (reference sequence). The V and J ends lost 5 bases and 5 bases, in that order; junction bases with no gene match: 7. This CDR3 is 14 amino acids long. As DNA, the CDR3 is TGTGCCAGTAGTCGGGGACAGGGTCCCAACGAGCAGTACTTC. It specifies CASSRGQGPNEQYF.

The chain employs TRBV6-6 and TRBJ1-1, with D possibly matching TRBD1 (5 bases). The CDR3 is 16 residues long. Trimming took 2 bases from V and 0 from J, leaving 13 bases between them. CDR1 is MNHNY and CDR2 is SVGAGI in the germline V gene (reference sequence). As DNA, the CDR3 is TGTGCCAGCAGTTACGGGGCCTGGACCTTGAACACTGAAGCTTTCTTT. Residues: CASSYGAWTLNTEAFF.

This chain uses TRBV18 with TRBJ2-3, with D unclear. The germline CDR1 and CDR2 sequences are KGHSH and LQKENI. V shed 3 bases and J shed 2 bases, with 12 bases lying between them. The CDR3 has 15 amino acids. CDR3 DNA: TGTGCCAGCTCACCCCCAGTAGTAGCCACAGATACGCAGTATTTT. It specifies CASSPPVVATDTQYF.

This sequence joins TRBV20-1 and TRBJ1-1; possible D gene TRBD1, 5 bases. Germline V gives CDR1 DFQATT, CDR2 SNEGSKA (reference sequence). The CDR3 is 11 amino acids. Trimming shortened V by 1 base and J by 6 bases, and 6 bases separated the two germline ends. CDR3 region: CSARAGAEAFF. CDR3 coding DNA: TGCAGTGCTAGAGCGGGGGCTGAAGCTTTCTTT.

The chain recombines TRBV5-4 with TRBJ1-6; D may be TRBD1 (6 bases). Trimming stripped 0 bases from V and 5 bases from J, with 6 bases between. In germline, CDR1 is SGHNT, CDR2 YYREEE (reference sequence). The CDR3 length is 14 residues. Written as DNA, the CDR3 is TGTGCCAGCAGCTTGGACAGGGATAATTCACCCCTCCACTTT. This codes for CASSLDRDNSPLHF.

The rearrangement uses TRBV7-2 and TRBJ2-4; D is uncertain. The CDR3 has 15 residues. CDR1 and CDR2 from the germline V gene are SGHTA and FQGNSA. Trimming shortened V by 5 bases and J by 6 bases, and 17 bases separated the two germline ends. CDR3 protein: CASSPGSMVGNIQYF. The CDR3 nucleotides read TGTGCCAGCAGCCCAGGAAGCATGGTTGGAAACATTCAGTACTTC.

The J gene is TRBJ1-1, the V gene TRBV5-1; the match to TRBD1 covers 7 bases. The CDR3 loop spans 16 amino acids. V shed 0 bases, J shed 3 bases, and the junction held 8 bases outside the gene matches. CDR1 and CDR2 from the germline V gene are SGHRS and YFSETQ. CDR3 sequence: CASSLGRGLGDTEAFF. In DNA, the CDR3 is TGCGCCAGCAGCTTGGGAAGGGGGCTTGGGGACACTGAAGCTTTCTTT. The variable domain in full, with the rest retrieved from reference TRBV5-1 and TRBJ1-1, is KAGVTQTPRYLIKTRGQQVTLSCSPISGHRSVSWYQQTPGQGLQFLFEYFSETQRNKGNFPGRFSGRQFSNSRSEMNVSTLELGDSALYLCASSLGRGLGDTEAFFGQGTRLTVV.

This chain uses TRBV19 with TRBJ1-6, with D perhaps matching TRBD1 (6 bases). The CDR3 spans 14 residues. V shed 6 bases and J shed 6 bases, with 12 bases lying between them. Germline CDR1 is LNHDA and CDR2 is SQIVND (reference sequence). CDR3: CASRQGGGNSPLHF. CDR3 DNA sequence: TGTGCCAGTAGACAGGGTGGAGGTAATTCACCCCTCCACTTT.

V is TRBV27 and J is TRBJ1-5; a possible D gene is TRBD1 (6 bases). Trimming pared 6 bases from V and 5 bases from J, leaving 23 bases between. CDR1 and CDR2 (germline): MNHEY, SMNVEV (reference sequence). CDR3 length: 17 amino acids. CDR3 protein: CASRRTFDRSVDQPQHF. Written as DNA, the CDR3 is TGTGCCAGCAGGAGGACCTTCGACAGGTCAGTAGATCAGCCCCAGCATTTT.

The chain employs TRBV9 and TRBJ2-5; 7 bases map to TRBD1. Germline assignment: CDR1 SGDLS and CDR2 YYNGEE. This CDR3 has 16 amino acids. The V and J ends lost 1 base and 2 bases, in that order; junction bases with no gene match: 8. CDR3 residues: CASSVTTGDSQETQYF. CDR3 DNA sequence: TGTGCCAGCAGCGTAACCACAGGGGACAGTCAAGAGACCCAGTACTTC. Looking up the rest from reference TRBV9 and TRBJ2-5 gives the full variable domain: DSGVTQTPKHLITATGQRVTLRCSPRSGDLSVYWYQQSLDQGLQFLIQYYNGEERAKGNILERFSAQQFPDLHSELNLSSLELGDSALYFCASSVTTGDSQETQYFGPGTRLLVL.

The V and J genes are TRBV9 and TRBJ2-7, with TRBD1 matching 11 bases. Trimming at V came to 7 bases and at J to 5 bases, leaving 5 bases not matched to a gene. The length of the CDR3 is 13 residues. CDR1 and CDR2 from the germline V gene are SGDLS and YYNGEE. DNA for the CDR3: TGTGCCAGCGCCGGGGACAGGGGGAACGAGCAGTACTTC. Translated: CASAGDRGNEQYF.

This clone showed up just a few times. The chain combines TRBV19 with TRBJ1-2, with D maybe TRBD1 (5 bases). The CDR3 sequence is 12 residues long. V lost 7 bases to trimming and J lost 4 bases, with 10 bases between them. Germline V gene data show CDR1 as LNHDA and CDR2 as SQIVND (reference sequence). In DNA, the CDR3 is TGTGCCAGTATGGGGCCGTTCTATGGCTACACCTTC. Translating it yields CASMGPFYGYTF. The full variable domain, with the rest looked up from reference TRBV19 and TRBJ1-2, is DGGITQSPKYLFRKEGQNVTLSCEQNLNHDAMYWYRQDPGQGLRLIYYSQIVNDFQKGDIAEGYSVSREKKESFPLTVTSAQKNPTAFYLCASMGPFYGYTFGSGTRLTVV.

This clone appeared many times. The chain combines TRBV11-2 with TRBJ1-5, with TRBD1 as a possible D gene (5 bases). CDR1 SGHAT and CDR2 FQNNGV come from the germline V gene. V dropped 8 bases and J dropped 0 bases, with 8 bases sitting between them. This CDR3 is built from 13 residues. This CDR3 reads CASGGNSNQPQHF. In DNA form, the CDR3 reads TGTGCCAGCGGGGGGAATAGCAATCAGCCCCAGCATTTT.

The chain recombines TRBV7-2 with TRBJ1-3; D remains unclear. CDR3 length: 16 amino acids. Germline-derived CDR1 and CDR2 are SGHTA and FQGNSA. With 5 bases removed from V and 0 bases from J, the gap between germline ends came to 14 bases. Here the CDR3 reads CASSPWPGGSGNTIYF. The CDR3 nucleotides are TGTGCCAGCAGCCCATGGCCCGGCGGCTCTGGAAACACCATATATTTT.

V gene TRBV30 combines with J gene TRBJ1-6; D is unresolved. The CDR3 contains 13 residues. V was pared by 6 bases and J by 4 bases, with 10 bases between. The germline V gene has CDR1 GTSNPN and CDR2 SVGIG (reference sequence). In DNA, the CDR3 is TGTGCCTGCCGAGAAACTTATAATTCACCCCTCCACTTT. Encoded protein: CACRETYNSPLHF.

This clone has just one count. The J gene is TRBJ1-1, the V gene TRBV29-1, with 9 bases identical to TRBD1. The junction had 12 bases not matched to a gene; V was cut back by 6 bases and J by 4 bases. The CDR3 has 15 amino acids. Germline-derived CDR1 and CDR2 are SQVTM and ANQGSEA. CDR3 protein: CSVVSGTGFFTEAFF. The DNA of the CDR3 is TGCAGCGTCGTTTCCGGGACAGGGTTCTTCACTGAAGCTTTCTTT.